This entry describes one T cell receptor (beta chain). The specificity of this receptor is unknown. Base qualities are not provided; no much larger clone lies one nucleotide away. Whole blood was collected in K2EDTA tubes by collaborating institutions according to the institutions' own protocols. For TCRbeta analysis, collaborators shipped samples in one of three forms: frozen whole blood, isolated PBMCs, or DNA extracted from either of those sample types. The entry originates in a study of blood T cell repertoires in COVID-19 (dated by TCRdb to about 2020). Broadly, across the study: Samples from collaborators originated in the United States, Italy and Spain and spanned both the acute and convalescent phases of COVID-19. The material from the prospective study consisted of cDNA or gDNA derived from T cells, B-cell-depleted T cells, or PBMCs. Where available, HLA class I and class II types were taken from metadata supplied by the sample provider and were not determined by assay-based typing. Deeply sampled blood TCRbeta repertoires from subjects exposed to, actively infected with, or recovered from COVID-19 were included in the dataset. Samples came from the ongoing ImmuneRACE study (first 160 participants) plus 1,254 subjects from 6 global collaborators. A de-identified subject ID, COVID-19 status, age in years and sex were almost always included in the sample metadata. The repertoires were released in a freely available public database meant as a resource for research on the immune response to SARS-CoV-2.

Reading the germline V gene (reference sequence) gives CDR1 LNHDA and CDR2 SQIVND. The CDR3 holds 15 amino acids from the cysteine to the phenylalanine. Left in the record is the CDR3 DNA by itself, 45 bases read in frame from the first base. Trimming takes 1 base from V and 3 bases from J, and the germline ends sit 10 bases apart. TCRbeta CDR3 regions were amplified from genomic DNA by means of the immunoSEQ Assay, a bias-controlled multiplex PCR. In the paper's pipeline: Within the assay, amplification of reference gene primers was used to estimate how many nucleated cells each sample contained. To quantify the absolute abundance of each unique TCRbeta CDR3 rearrangement, sequence reads were collapsed and filtered. For each sample, productive Simpson clonality was calculated as the square root of Simpson's diversity index across productive rearrangements. The table was pulled from immuneACCESS by TCRdb, which kept in-frame rearrangements only. Such tables lose some clones; where checked, under half of the loss comes from unresolved V genes, and the rest has no known cause. The V and J calls and clone size were taken over from that table, and D and trimming were inferred from the DNA. The sample table holds about 250,000 clones, of which just under 85% were seen once. The ten most abundant clones make up around 8.9% of the sample.

General conclusions and limits of the study: Clinical and demographic metadata were provided uncurated, with the amount varying by source and participant.

Rearrangement joined TRBV19 to TRBJ1-5; the D gene cannot be named for sure. The sequence was obtained from a man at least 80 years old with acute or convalescent COVID-19. Specimen: peripheral blood. The sequence in DNA is TGTGCCAGTAGTATAGGAGGAGGGCCCAATCAGCCCCAGCATTTT. It is translated as CASSIGGGPNQPQHF.